The 21 T cell receptor beta chains below were found in one sample sequenced in a study of T cell responses to AZD1222 COVID-19 vaccine. Only in-frame clones appear in the TCRdb table, and some are missing; sequencing was by immunoSEQ multiplex PCR. This table has 75,000 to 95,000 clones, approximately 85% appearing once. The material was peripheral blood, obtained on day 0 of AZD1222 vaccination. The receptor source for this set is an adult in good health.

V is TRBV11-2 and J is TRBJ1-1; 7 bases fit TRBD1. This CDR3 has 15 amino acids. Losses at the gene ends were 4 bases for V and 4 bases for J; bases not matched to a gene: 9. Germline CDR1 reads SGHAT; CDR2 reads FQNNGV. The CDR3 spells CASSSRSGQITEAFF. CDR3 DNA sequence: TGTGCCAGCAGCTCCCGCTCGGGACAGATCACTGAAGCTTTCTTT.

This clone was detected only a few times. V gene TRBV2 combines with J gene TRBJ2-7; D ambiguous. Germline V gene data show CDR1 as SNHLY and CDR2 as FYNNEI. This CDR3 contains 13 residues. Trimming took 7 bases from V and 4 from J, leaving 14 bases between them. The CDR3: CASTKRTGYEQYF. CDR3 coding DNA: TGTGCCAGCACCAAACGGACGGGTTACGAGCAGTACTTC.

The chain joins TRBV5-6 to TRBJ1-3, with D unclear. In germline, CDR1 is SGHDT, CDR2 YYEEEE. The CDR3 has 14 residues. Trimming pared 0 bases from V and 4 bases from J, leaving 8 bases between. The CDR3 loop is CASSLDPRGNTIYF. Written as DNA, the CDR3 is TGTGCCAGCAGCTTGGATCCTAGGGGAAACACCATATATTTT.

The chain joins TRBV4-1 to TRBJ2-2; D could derive from TRBD1 or TRBD2 (6 bases each). Germline V gene lookup returns CDR1 MGHRA and CDR2 YSYEKL. Trimming shortened V by 0 bases and J by 6 bases, and 11 bases separated the two germline ends. CDR3 length: 15 residues. The CDR3 reads CASSQEPGEAGELFF. DNA for the CDR3: TGCGCCAGCAGCCAAGAACCAGGGGAGGCCGGGGAGCTGTTTTTT.

In its sample, this clone is medium-sized. The J gene is TRBJ1-2, the V gene TRBV9; the match to TRBD1 covers 10 bases. The trim removed 4 bases at V and 7 bases at J, leaving 10 bases unmatched. This CDR3 spans 15 amino acids. The germline CDR1 and CDR2 sequences are SGDLS and YYNGEE. The CDR3 loop reads CASSTPTGGAVGYTF. CDR3 DNA sequence: TGTGCCAGCAGCACACCGACAGGGGGCGCGGTTGGCTACACCTTC.

V and J are TRBV11-2 and TRBJ2-5, with D perhaps TRBD2 (7 bases). Trimming pared 3 bases from V and 5 bases from J, leaving 19 bases between. Looked up from germline, CDR1 is SGHAT and CDR2 is FQNNGV. The CDR3 extends over 16 amino acids. This CDR3 reads CASSLREGGAEETQYF. In DNA form, the CDR3 reads TGTGCCAGCAGCTTGCGAGAGGGGGGGGCCGAGGAGACCCAGTACTTC.

This chain connects TRBV7-2 to TRBJ2-3; 8 bases line up with TRBD1. Trimming removed 3 bases from V and 2 bases from J; junction bases left unmatched: 13. The CDR3 extends over 18 amino acids. Germline V gives CDR1 SGHTA, CDR2 FQGNSA. The chain's CDR3 is CASSFRRRDRSYTDTQYF. CDR3 bases: TGTGCCAGCAGCTTCCGTCGCCGGGACAGGAGTTACACAGATACGCAGTATTTT.

The gene calls are TRBV6-5 and TRBJ1-4; a weak D match, TRBD1 (5 bases). V was shortened by 6 bases and J by 7 bases, with 12 bases between the two germline ends. Germline V gives CDR1 MNHEY, CDR2 SVGAGI. CDR3 length: 13 residues. The CDR3 coding sequence is TGTGCCAGCAGCCCACTTGGGGGTGAAAAACTGTTTTTT. As protein: CASSPLGGEKLFF.

The V call is TRBV3-1 (or the pseudogene TRBV3-2), the J call TRBJ2-7; no clear D gene. CDR3 length: 15 residues. Germline values: CDR1 LGHDT, CDR2 YNNKEL (reference sequence). The V end was cut by 0 bases, the J end by 3 bases, with 12 bases between. The DNA for the CDR3 is TGTGCCAGCAGCCAAGATGTAGGGTTGGGCTACGAGCAGTACTTC. This codes for CASSQDVGLGYEQYF.

V and J are TRBV5-5 and TRBJ1-5, with unresolved D. V was pared by 3 bases and J by 1 base, with 14 bases between. The CDR3 totals 16 residues. The germline V gene has CDR1 SGHKS and CDR2 YYEKEE (reference sequence). The CDR3 spells CASSSRYGTSNQPQHF. CDR3 DNA sequence: TGTGCCAGCAGCTCTCGGTACGGCACGAGCAATCAGCCCCAGCATTTT.

The chain links TRBV2 to TRBJ1-2, with 8 bases lining up with TRBD1. The J segment lost 4 bases and the V segment lost 6 bases, leaving 10 bases of the junction unmatched. Germline V gives CDR1 SNHLY, CDR2 FYNNEI. The CDR3 contains 15 residues. The CDR3 DNA reads as TGTGCCAGCAGAGCAGGGGGCGCGTCAGTCTATGGCTACACCTTC. The encoded protein is CASRAGGASVYGYTF.

This clone was seen just once. V is TRBV2 and J is TRBJ2-1; D is unclear. The ends were cut back, 7 bases at V and 10 bases at J, with 17 bases in the middle. The CDR3 extends over 13 amino acids. Germline CDR1 is SNHLY and CDR2 is FYNNEI. CDR3 residues: CASTPSWAREQFF. CDR3 DNA sequence: TGTGCCAGCACCCCGAGCTGGGCACGGGAGCAGTTCTTC.

Only one count was recorded for this clone. The chain joins TRBV10-1 to TRBJ1-4; unclear D gene. CDR1 and CDR2 (germline): WNHNN, SYGVQD (reference sequence). Trimming cost V 7 bases and J 11 bases, with 14 bases left between them. This CDR3 is 12 amino acids long. CDR3 amino acids: CASKAQTEKLFF. The DNA for the CDR3 is TGCGCCAGCAAGGCCCAGACCGAGAAACTGTTTTTT.

This clone was observed a single time. The genes are TRBV2 and TRBJ1-5, with 7 bases lining up with TRBD1. Germline CDR1 is SNHLY and CDR2 is FYNNEI. J gave up 5 bases and V 5 bases, and 6 bases lay outside the gene matches. The CDR3 has 14 amino acids. The CDR3 sequence is CASSFHDRDQPQHF. The CDR3 bases are TGTGCCAGCAGTTTCCACGACAGGGATCAGCCCCAGCATTTT. The full variable domain, in which reference TRBV2 and TRBJ1-5 provide the parts outside the CDR3, is EPEVTQTPSHQVTQMGQEVILRCVPISNHLYFYWYRQILGQKVEFLVSFYNNEISEKSEIFDDQFSVERPDGSNFTLKIRSTKLEDSAMYFCASSFHDRDQPQHFGDGTRLSIL.

This chain links TRBV4-3 with TRBJ1-5; no clear D. The CDR3 spans 18 residues. The germline CDR1 and CDR2 sequences are LGHNA and YSLEER. Trimming took 0 bases from V and 0 from J, leaving 15 bases between them. The CDR3 region is CASSQDLSLGHSNQPQHF. The DNA for the CDR3 is TGCGCCAGCAGCCAAGATCTTTCCTTGGGTCATAGCAATCAGCCCCAGCATTTT.

This clone has just a few counts. This specimen includes other DNA sequences encoding the same CDR3. The chain links TRBV19 to TRBJ1-1; no definite D call. V was pared by 8 bases and J by 0 bases, with 7 bases between. CDR1 is LNHDA and CDR2 is SQIVND in the germline V gene (reference sequence). CDR3 length: 12 residues. CDR3 amino acids: CASRVLNTEAFF. CDR3 nucleotide sequence: TGTGCCAGTCGGGTACTGAACACTGAAGCTTTCTTT.

Written as DNA, the CDR3 is TGTGCCAGCTCACAACAGAGGGACGGCACAGATACGCAGTATTTT. Residues: CASSQQRDGTDTQYF. The chain combines TRBV18 with TRBJ2-3; either TRBD1 or TRBD2 may supply D (5 bases each). This CDR3 has 15 amino acids. Trimming left V 4 bases short and J 1 base short, with 12 bases between. Germline values: CDR1 KGHSH, CDR2 LQKENI.

By sample fraction, this clone is medium-sized. The V call is TRBV27, the J call TRBJ2-2; perhaps TRBD2 as D (6 bases). V was cut by 5 bases and J by 1 base, with 20 bases left in between. The CDR3 totals 18 residues. The germline gives CDR1 MNHEY, CDR2 SMNVEV (reference sequence). Here the CDR3 reads CASSTSRALLRNTGELFF. The CDR3 region has the DNA TGTGCCAGCAGTACTAGCCGGGCCCTCCTACGGAACACCGGGGAGCTGTTTTTT.

The rearrangement uses TRBV15 and TRBJ2-3, with D unclear. The V gene's germline CDR1 is LNHNV and CDR2 YYDKDF (reference sequence). The CDR3 runs 16 residues. V was pared by 0 bases and J by 4 bases, with 14 bases between. CDR3 sequence reads: CATSRDSPIFADTQYF. For the CDR3, the DNA is TGTGCCACCAGCAGAGACAGTCCGATATTCGCAGATACGCAGTATTTT. The whole variable domain, filled in from reference TRBV15 and TRBJ2-3, reads DAMVIQNPRYQVTQFGKPVTLSCSQTLNHNVMYWYQQKSSQAPKLLFHYYDKDFNNEADTPDNFQSRRPNTSFCFLDIRSPGLGDTAMYLCATSRDSPIFADTQYFGPGTRLTVL.

The rearrangement links TRBV9 to TRBJ2-3; no definite D call. This CDR3 comprises 14 residues. Germline assignment: CDR1 SGDLS and CDR2 YYNGEE. Trimming removed 3 bases at V and 4 bases at J, with 12 bases between. In DNA form, the CDR3 reads TGTGCCAGCAGCGCCAAAGTCGGTCCAGATACGCAGTATTTT. Its protein is CASSAKVGPDTQYF.

This chain uses TRBV12-3 or TRBV12-4 with TRBJ2-2; D remains ambiguous. Trimming took 6 bases from V and 0 from J, leaving 5 bases between them. The CDR3 consists of 13 residues. The CDR3 sequence: CASRNTNTGELFF. The CDR3 nucleotides are TGTGCCAGCAGAAATACGAACACCGGGGAGCTGTTTTTT.